A single sample gave rise to the 7 T cell receptor beta chains below, sequenced in a study of blood T cell repertoires in COVID-19. Generated by immunoSEQ multiplex PCR, the TCRdb table keeps only in-frame clones and is missing some. The sample lists around 300,000 clones, around four fifths seen once, with 2.5% to 3% in the top ten. The sample consisted of peripheral blood. Every receptor here comes from a man in his thirties or forties with active or convalescent COVID-19.

This chain uses TRBV5-4 with TRBJ2-4; TRBD2 matches at 7 bases. V dropped 4 bases and J dropped 4; count of bases not matched to a gene: 8. The CDR3 is 15 residues long. Germline assignment: CDR1 SGHNT and CDR2 YYREEE (reference sequence). The CDR3 is CASSVGGTEKNIQYF. In nucleotides, the CDR3 is TGTGCCAGCAGCGTCGGGGGGACCGAGAAAAACATTCAGTACTTC.

The V and J genes are TRBV19 and TRBJ1-1, with TRBD1 as a possible D gene (5 bases). CDR1 is LNHDA, CDR2 SQIVND, per germline (reference sequence). CDR3 size: 13 residues. V was cut by 5 bases and J by 12 bases, with 19 bases left in between. The CDR3 protein is CASSPSGIVGTFF. CDR3 DNA: TGTGCCAGTAGTCCCTCAGGGATAGTTGGGACTTTCTTT.

This clone has a handful of counts. Other nucleotide sequences in the sample specify the same CDR3. V and J are TRBV6-6 and TRBJ2-6; no definite D call. The CDR3 covers 15 residues. In germline, CDR1 is MNHNY, CDR2 SVGAGI (reference sequence). V was trimmed by 2 bases and J by 1 base, leaving 6 bases between them. CDR3 coding DNA: TGTGCCAGCAGTTACCCAGGTTCTGGGGCCAACGTCCTGACTTTC. Protein product: CASSYPGSGANVLTF.

J is TRBJ2-1 and V is TRBV11-2; the D is unclear. Trimming stripped 3 bases from V and 12 bases from J, with 18 bases between. The CDR3 is 14 residues long. Germline-derived CDR1 and CDR2 are SGHAT and FQNNGV. CDR3 protein: CASSFLISTPGQFF. CDR3 DNA: TGTGCCAGCAGCTTCCTCATAAGTACCCCGGGGCAGTTCTTC.

This chain joins TRBV18 and TRBJ2-7, with D maybe TRBD1 (6 bases). V shed 1 base and J shed 3 bases, with 7 bases lying between them. This CDR3 is built from 13 residues. Per the germline V gene, CDR1 is KGHSH and CDR2 is LQKENI. Written as DNA, the CDR3 is TGTGCCAGCTCACCACGAGGGGGCTACGAGCAGTACTTC. Amino acids: CASSPRGGYEQYF.

This rearrangement joins TRBV14 to TRBJ2-2, with D unresolved. Trimming took 4 bases from V and 7 from J, leaving 10 bases between them. The germline V gene has CDR1 SGHDN and CDR2 FVKESK. CDR3 length equals 13 residues. The CDR3: CASSRSLNGELFF. The CDR3 coding sequence is TGTGCCAGCAGCCGCAGTCTGAACGGGGAGCTGTTTTTT.

V is TRBV29-1 and J is TRBJ1-2; D is possibly TRBD1 (5 bases). Germline V gives CDR1 SQVTM, CDR2 ANQGSEA. Trimming took 6 bases from V and 5 from J, leaving 13 bases between them. The CDR3 is made up of 12 amino acids. The CDR3 protein is CSVWGGEYGYTF. The DNA for the CDR3 is TGCAGCGTCTGGGGCGGGGAATATGGCTACACCTTC.